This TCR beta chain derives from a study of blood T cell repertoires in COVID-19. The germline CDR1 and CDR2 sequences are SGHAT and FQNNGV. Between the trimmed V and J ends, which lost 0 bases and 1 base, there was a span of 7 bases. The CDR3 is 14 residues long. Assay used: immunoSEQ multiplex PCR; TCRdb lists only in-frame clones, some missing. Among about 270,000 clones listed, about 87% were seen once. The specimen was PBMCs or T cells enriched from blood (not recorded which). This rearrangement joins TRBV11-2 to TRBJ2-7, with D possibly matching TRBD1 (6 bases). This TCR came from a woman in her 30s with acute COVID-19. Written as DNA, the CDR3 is TGTGCCAGCAGCTTAGAAACAGGGTCCTACGAGCAGTACTTC. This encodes CASSLETGSYEQYF.